This TCR beta chain was captured in a study of cytomegalovirus exposure and HLA in healthy donors. Study findings and constraints: An analysis that was carried out later associated 16,951 TCR beta sequences with HLA alleles at 0.05 false discovery rate.

In the case of this clone: The antigen remains undetermined.

Germline V lookup: CDR1 LNHDA, CDR2 SQIVND (reference sequence). V dropped 5 bases and J dropped 2 bases, with 11 bases sitting between them. The CDR3 is 14 amino acids. The PCR contained 60 Vbeta and 13 Jbeta primers. The data were produced by immunoSEQ multiplex PCR, yet TCRdb's version contains in-frame clones alone and is incomplete. The sample has about 220,000 clones, over 80% seen once; the top ten hold more than 5%. The J gene is TRBJ2-3, the V gene TRBV19; D possibly corresponds to TRBD1 (5 bases). The receptor was isolated from a woman aged 40 to 50 in good health and CMV-seropositive. Sequencing was carried out using PBMCs. The CDR3 protein is CASSRQTNTDTQYF. The CDR3 nucleotides are TGTGCCAGTAGTCGACAGACCAACACAGATACGCAGTATTTT.